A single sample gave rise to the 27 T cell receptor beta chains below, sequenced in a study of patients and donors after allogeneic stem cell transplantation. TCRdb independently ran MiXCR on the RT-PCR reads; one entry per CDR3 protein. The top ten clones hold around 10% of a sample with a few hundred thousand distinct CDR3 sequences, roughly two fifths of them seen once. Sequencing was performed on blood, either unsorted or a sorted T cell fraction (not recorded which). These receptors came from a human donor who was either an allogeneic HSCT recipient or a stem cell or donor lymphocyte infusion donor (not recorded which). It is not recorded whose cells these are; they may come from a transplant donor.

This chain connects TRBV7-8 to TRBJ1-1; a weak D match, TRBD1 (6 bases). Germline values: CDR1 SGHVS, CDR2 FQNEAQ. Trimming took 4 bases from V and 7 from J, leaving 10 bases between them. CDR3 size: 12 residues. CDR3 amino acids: CASSSGDGEAFF. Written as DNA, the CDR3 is TGTGCCAGCAGCTCAGGGGACGGTGAAGCTTTCTTT.

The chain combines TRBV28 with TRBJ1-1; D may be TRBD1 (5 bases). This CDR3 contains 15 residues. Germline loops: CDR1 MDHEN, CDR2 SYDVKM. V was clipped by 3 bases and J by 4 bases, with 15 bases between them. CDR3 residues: CASSFGHSGRTEAFF. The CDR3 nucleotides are TGTGCCAGCAGTTTTGGACATTCGGGCCGCACTGAAGCTTTCTTT.

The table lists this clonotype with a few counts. Written as DNA, the CDR3 is TGTGCCAGCAGCTTACCATTGACAGGGGAGGTCAATCAGCCCCAGCATTTT. Amino acid sequence: CASSLPLTGEVNQPQHF. This chain links TRBV7-2 with TRBJ1-5, with 8 bases matching TRBD1. The V gene end was trimmed by 2 bases and the J gene end by 3 bases; junction bases not matched to a gene: 9. The germline V gene encodes CDR1 SGHTA and CDR2 FQGNSA. CDR3 length equals 17 residues.

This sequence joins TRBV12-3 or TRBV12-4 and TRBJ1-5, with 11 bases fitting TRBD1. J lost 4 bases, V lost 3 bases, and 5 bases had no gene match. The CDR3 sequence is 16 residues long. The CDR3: CASSFHGTGGNQPQHF. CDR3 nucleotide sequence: TGTGCCAGCAGTTTTCATGGGACAGGGGGTAATCAGCCCCAGCATTTT.

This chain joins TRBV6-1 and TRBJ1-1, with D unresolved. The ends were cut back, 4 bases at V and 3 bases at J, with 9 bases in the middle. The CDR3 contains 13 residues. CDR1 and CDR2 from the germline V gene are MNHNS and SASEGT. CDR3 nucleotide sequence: TGTGCCAGCAGTGGCAACCCTTACACTGAAGCTTTCTTT. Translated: CASSGNPYTEAFF.

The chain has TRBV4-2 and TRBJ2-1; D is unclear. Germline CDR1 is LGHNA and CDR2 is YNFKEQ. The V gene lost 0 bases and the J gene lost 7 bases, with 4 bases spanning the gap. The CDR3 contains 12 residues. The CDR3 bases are TGTGCCAGCAGCCAAGAAGTTAATGAGCAGTTCTTC. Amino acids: CASSQEVNEQFF.

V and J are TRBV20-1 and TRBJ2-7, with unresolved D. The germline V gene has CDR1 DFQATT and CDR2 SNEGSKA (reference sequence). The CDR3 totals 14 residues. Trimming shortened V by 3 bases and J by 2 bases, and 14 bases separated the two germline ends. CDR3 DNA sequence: TGCAGTGCTAGCATGGCGCGAGGAGCCTACGAGCAGTACTTC. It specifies CSASMARGAYEQYF.

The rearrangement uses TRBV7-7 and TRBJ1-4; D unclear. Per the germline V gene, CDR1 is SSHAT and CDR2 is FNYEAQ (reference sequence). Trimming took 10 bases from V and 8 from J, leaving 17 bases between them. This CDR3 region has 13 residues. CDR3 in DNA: TGTGCCACTTCGGATGGGGAGAGCGAAAAACTGTTTTTT. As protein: CATSDGESEKLFF.

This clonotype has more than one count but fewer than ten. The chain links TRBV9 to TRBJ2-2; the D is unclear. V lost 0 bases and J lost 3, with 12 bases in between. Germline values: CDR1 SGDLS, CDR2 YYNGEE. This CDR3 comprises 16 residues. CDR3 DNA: TGTGCCAGCAGCGTAGCTACTTGGTCGGACACCGGGGAGCTGTTTTTT. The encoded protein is CASSVATWSDTGELFF.

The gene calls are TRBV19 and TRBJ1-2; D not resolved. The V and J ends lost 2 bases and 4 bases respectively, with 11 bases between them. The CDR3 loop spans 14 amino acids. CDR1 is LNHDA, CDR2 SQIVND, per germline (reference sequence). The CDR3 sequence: CASSIHDIGYGYTF. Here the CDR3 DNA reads TGTGCCAGTAGTATACACGACATCGGCTATGGCTACACCTTC.

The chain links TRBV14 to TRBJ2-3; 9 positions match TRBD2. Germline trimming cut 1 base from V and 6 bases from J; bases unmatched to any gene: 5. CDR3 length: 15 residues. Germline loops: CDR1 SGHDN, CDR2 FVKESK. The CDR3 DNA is TGTGCCAGCAGCCAAGTTGCGGGGGGGCACGATACGCAGTATTTT. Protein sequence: CASSQVAGGHDTQYF.

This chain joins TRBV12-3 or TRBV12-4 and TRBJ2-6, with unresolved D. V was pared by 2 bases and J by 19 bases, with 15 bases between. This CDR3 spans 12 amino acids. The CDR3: CASSLLVGPLTF. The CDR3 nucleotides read TGTGCCAGCAGTTTATTGGTCGGGCCCCTAACTTTC.

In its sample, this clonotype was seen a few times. CDR3 coding DNA: TGCGCCAGCAGCCCCATGCTCGGTGGGAGCGGGGAGCTGTTTTTT. This sequence encodes CASSPMLGGSGELFF. The gene calls are TRBV5-1 and TRBJ2-2, with D possibly TRBD2 on 5 matching bases. CDR3 length: 15 amino acids. Deletions cut 4 bases from V and 7 bases from J, with 17 bases between. Germline V gene lookup returns CDR1 SGHRS and CDR2 YFSETQ.

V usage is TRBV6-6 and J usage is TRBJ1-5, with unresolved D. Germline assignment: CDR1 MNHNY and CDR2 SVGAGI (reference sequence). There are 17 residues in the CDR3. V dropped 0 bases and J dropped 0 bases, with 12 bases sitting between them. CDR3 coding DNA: TGTGCCAGCAGTTACTCTGGTCCTCAAACTAGCAATCAGCCCCAGCATTTT. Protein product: CASSYSGPQTSNQPQHF.

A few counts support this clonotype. The CDR3 DNA reads TGTGCCAGCAGACCAACACTGGGGACTGAAGCTTTCTTT. Its protein product is CASRPTLGTEAFF. V usage is TRBV12-3 or TRBV12-4 and J usage is TRBJ1-1; D remains ambiguous. This CDR3 is 13 amino acids long. V dropped 6 bases and J dropped 5 bases, with 13 bases sitting between them.

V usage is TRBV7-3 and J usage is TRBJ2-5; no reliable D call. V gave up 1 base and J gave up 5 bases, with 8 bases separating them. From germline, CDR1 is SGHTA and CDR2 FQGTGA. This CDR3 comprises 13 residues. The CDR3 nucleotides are TGTGCCAGCAGCTTAATTTTAGGGGAGACCCAGTACTTC. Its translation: CASSLILGETQYF.

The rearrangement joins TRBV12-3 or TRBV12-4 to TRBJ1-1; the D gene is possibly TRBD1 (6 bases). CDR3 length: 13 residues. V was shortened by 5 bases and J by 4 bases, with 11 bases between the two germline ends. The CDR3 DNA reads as TGTGCCAGCAGTCCCAGACAGGTCACTGAAGCTTTCTTT. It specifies CASSPRQVTEAFF.

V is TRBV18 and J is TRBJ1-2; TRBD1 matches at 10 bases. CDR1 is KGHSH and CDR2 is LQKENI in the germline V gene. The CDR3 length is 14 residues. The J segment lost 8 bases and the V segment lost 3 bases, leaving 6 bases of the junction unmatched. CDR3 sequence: CASSPRDRGKGYTF. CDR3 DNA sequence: TGTGCCAGCTCACCCCGGGACAGGGGCAAGGGCTACACCTTC.

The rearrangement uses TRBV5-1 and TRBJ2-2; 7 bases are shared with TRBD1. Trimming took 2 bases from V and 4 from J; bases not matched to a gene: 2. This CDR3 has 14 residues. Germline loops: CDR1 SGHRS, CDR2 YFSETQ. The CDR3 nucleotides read TGCGCCAGCAGCTTAGGACAGGTCACCGGGGAGCTGTTTTTT. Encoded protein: CASSLGQVTGELFF.

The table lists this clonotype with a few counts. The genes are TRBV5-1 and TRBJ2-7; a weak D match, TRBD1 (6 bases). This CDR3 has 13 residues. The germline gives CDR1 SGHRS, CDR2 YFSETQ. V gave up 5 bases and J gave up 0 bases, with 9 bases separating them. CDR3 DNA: TGCGCCAGCAGTAGGGACAACTCCTACGAGCAGTACTTC. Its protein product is CASSRDNSYEQYF.

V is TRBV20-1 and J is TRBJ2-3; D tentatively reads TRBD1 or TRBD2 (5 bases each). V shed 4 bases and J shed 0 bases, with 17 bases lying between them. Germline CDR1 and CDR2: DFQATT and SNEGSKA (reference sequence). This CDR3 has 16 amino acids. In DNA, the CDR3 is TGCAGTGCTACCCGGACGGAGGACAATAGCACAGATACGCAGTATTTT. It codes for CSATRTEDNSTDTQYF.

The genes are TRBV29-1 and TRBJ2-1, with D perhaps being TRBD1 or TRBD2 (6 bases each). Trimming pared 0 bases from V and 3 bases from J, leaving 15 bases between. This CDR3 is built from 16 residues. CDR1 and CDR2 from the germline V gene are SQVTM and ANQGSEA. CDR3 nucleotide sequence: TGCAGCGTTGAAGAGGTTGGGGGGCATGACTACAATGAGCAGTTCTTC. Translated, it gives CSVEEVGGHDYNEQFF.

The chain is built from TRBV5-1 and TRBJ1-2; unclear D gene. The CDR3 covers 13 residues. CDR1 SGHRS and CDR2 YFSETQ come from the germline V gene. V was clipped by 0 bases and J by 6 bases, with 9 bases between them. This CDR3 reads CASSLVGENGYTF. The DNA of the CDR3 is TGCGCCAGCAGCTTGGTAGGAGAAAATGGCTACACCTTC.

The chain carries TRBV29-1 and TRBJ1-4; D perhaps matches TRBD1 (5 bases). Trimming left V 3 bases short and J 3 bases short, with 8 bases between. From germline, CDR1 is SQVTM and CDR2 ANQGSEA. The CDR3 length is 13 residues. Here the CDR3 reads CSVEPGPNEKLFF. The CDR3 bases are TGCAGCGTTGAGCCAGGGCCTAATGAAAAACTGTTTTTT.

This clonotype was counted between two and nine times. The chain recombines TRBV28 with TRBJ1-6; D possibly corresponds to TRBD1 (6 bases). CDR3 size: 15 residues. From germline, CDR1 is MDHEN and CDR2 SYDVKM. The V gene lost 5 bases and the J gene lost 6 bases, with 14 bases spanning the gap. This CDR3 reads CASSTQRQVNSPLHF. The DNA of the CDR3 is TGTGCCAGCAGTACCCAAAGACAGGTTAATTCACCCCTCCACTTT.

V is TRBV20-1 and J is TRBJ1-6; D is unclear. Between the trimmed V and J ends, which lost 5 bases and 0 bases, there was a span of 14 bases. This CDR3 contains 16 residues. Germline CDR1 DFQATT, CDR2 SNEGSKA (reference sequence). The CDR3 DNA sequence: TGCAGTGCTCGGTCCCTAGTTAGCTCCTATAATTCACCCCTCCACTTT. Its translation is CSARSLVSSYNSPLHF.

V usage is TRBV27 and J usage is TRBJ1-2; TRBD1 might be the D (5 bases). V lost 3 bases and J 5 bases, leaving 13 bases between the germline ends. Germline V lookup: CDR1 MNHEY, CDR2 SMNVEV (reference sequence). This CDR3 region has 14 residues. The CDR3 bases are TGTGCCAGCAGTTTTTGGAGGGCAGGGTATGGCTACACCTTC. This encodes CASSFWRAGYGYTF.